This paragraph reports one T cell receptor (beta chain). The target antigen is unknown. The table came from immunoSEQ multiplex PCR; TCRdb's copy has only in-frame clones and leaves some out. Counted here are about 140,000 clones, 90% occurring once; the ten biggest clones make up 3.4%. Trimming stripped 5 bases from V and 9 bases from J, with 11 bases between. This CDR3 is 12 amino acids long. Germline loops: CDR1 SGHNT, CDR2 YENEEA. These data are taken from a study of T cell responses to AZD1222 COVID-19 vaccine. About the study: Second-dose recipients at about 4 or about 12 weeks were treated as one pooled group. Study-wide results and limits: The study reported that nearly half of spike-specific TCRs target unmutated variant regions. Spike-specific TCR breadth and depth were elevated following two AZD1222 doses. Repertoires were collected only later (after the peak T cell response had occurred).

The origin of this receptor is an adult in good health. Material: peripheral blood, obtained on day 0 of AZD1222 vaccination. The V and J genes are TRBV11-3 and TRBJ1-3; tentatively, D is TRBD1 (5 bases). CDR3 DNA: TGTGCCAGCAGCCAGACAGAGATCACCATATATTTT. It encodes CASSQTEITIYF.